This TCR beta chain was recovered during a study of shared clonotypes between healthy human individuals. The table came from immunoSEQ multiplex PCR; TCRdb's copy has only in-frame clones and leaves some out. Among approximately 530,000 clones listed, approximately 95% were seen once. This CDR3 is built from 15 residues. Germline V gives CDR1 MDHEN, CDR2 SYDVKM. The ends were cut back, 8 bases at V and 1 base at J, with 15 bases in the middle. Study observations and caveats: Incompleteness in sorted-subset sequencing, despite large depth, was shown by rarefaction.

Note on this clone: What it binds is not known.

The sequenced material came from naive CD4+ T cells sorted from blood. As to subset: CD45RA+ positively selected. The TCR comes from a woman younger than 45 in good health. V usage is TRBV28 and J usage is TRBJ1-5; D is perhaps TRBD1 (5 bases). The CDR3 DNA reads TGTGCCAGCGCCGAATTCAGGGACAGCAATCAGCCCCAGCATTTT. Protein product: CASAEFRDSNQPQHF.